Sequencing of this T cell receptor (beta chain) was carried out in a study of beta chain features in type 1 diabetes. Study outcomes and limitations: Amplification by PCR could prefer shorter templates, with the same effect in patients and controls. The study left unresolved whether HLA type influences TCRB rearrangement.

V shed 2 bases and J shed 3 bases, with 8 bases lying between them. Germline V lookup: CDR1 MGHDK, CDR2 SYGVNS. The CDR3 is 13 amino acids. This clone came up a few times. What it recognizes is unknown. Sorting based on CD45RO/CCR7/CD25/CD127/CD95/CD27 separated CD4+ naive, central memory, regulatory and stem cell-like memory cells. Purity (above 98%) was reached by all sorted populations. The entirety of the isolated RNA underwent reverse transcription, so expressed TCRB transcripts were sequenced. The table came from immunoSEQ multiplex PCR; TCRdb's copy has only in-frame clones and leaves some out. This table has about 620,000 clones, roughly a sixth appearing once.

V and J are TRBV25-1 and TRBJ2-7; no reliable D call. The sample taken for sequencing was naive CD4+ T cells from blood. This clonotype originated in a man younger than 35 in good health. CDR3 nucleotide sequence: TGTGCCAGCAGTGAACCCGCTTTCTACGAGCAGTACTTC. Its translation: CASSEPAFYEQYF.